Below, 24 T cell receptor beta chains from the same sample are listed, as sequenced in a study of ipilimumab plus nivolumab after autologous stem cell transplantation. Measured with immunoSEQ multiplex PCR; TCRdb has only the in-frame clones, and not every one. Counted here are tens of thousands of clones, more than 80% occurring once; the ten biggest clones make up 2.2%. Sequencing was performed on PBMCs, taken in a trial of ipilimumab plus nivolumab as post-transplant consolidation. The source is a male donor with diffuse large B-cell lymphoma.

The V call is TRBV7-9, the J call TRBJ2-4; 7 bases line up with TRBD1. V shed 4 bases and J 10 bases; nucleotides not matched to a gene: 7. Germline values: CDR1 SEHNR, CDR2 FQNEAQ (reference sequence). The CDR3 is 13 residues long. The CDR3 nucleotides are TGTGCCAGCAGCTCGCCGGGACAGCAAATTCAGTACTTC. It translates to CASSSPGQQIQYF.

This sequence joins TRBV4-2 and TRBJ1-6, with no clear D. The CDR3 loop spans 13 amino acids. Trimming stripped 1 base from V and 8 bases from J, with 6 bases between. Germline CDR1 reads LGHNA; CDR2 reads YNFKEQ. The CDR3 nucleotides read TGTGCCAGCAGCCAAGGGAGTGATTCACCCCTCCACTTT. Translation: CASSQGSDSPLHF.

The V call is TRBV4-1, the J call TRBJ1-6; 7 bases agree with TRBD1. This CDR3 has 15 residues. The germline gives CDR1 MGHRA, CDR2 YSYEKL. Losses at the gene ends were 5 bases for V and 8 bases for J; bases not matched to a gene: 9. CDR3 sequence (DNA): TGCGCCAGCAGCGGGGACAGTCGGGGGGATTCACCCCTCCACTTT. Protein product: CASSGDSRGDSPLHF.

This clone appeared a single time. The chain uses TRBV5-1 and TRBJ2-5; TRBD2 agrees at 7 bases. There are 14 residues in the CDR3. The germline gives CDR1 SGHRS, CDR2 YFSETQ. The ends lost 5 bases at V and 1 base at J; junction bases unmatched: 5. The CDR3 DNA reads TGCGCCAGCAGGGACACGGGGGGCCAAGAGACCCAGTACTTC. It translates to CASRDTGGQETQYF.

The CDR3 DNA follows: TGCGCCAGCAGCTTTGGGGACAACTATGGCTACACCTTC. Its translation is CASSFGDNYGYTF. The chain links TRBV5-1 to TRBJ1-2, with D tentatively TRBD1 (5 bases). Looked up from germline, CDR1 is SGHRS and CDR2 is YFSETQ. The ends were cut back, 2 bases at V and 2 bases at J, with 7 bases in the middle. The CDR3 sequence is 13 residues long.

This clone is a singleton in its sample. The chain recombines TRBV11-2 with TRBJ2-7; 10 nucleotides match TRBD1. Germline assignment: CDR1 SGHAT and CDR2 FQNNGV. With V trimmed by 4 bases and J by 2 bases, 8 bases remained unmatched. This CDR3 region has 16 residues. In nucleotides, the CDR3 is TGTGCCAGCAGCTCCCGACAGGGGGCGGTTACCTACGAGCAGTACTTC. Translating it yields CASSSRQGAVTYEQYF.

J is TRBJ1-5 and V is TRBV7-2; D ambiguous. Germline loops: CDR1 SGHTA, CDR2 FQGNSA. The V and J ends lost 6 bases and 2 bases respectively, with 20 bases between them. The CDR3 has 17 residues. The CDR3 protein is CASSSPGVRGGNQPQHF. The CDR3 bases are TGTGCCAGCAGTTCCCCTGGCGTCCGCGGGGGCAATCAGCCCCAGCATTTT.

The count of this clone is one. In DNA, the CDR3 is TGTGCCAGCAGCCAAGATCTGGGGGGCCGGGATGAGCAGTTCTTC. Its translation is CASSQDLGGRDEQFF. This chain uses TRBV4-2 with TRBJ2-1; D could derive from TRBD1 or TRBD2 (6 bases each). Germline loops: CDR1 LGHNA, CDR2 YNFKEQ. The length of the CDR3 is 15 residues. V lost 0 bases and J 8 bases, leaving 14 bases between the germline ends.

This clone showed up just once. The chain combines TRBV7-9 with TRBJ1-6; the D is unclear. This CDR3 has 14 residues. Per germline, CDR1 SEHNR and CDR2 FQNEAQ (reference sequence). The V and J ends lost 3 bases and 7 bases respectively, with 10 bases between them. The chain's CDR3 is CASSFWTVNSPLHF. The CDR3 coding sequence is TGTGCCAGCAGCTTTTGGACCGTCAATTCACCCCTCCACTTT.

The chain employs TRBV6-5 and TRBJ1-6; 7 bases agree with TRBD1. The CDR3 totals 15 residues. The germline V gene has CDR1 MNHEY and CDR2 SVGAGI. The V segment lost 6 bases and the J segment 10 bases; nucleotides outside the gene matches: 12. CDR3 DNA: TGTGCCAGCAGACAAGGACAGGCCAAGGGATCACCCCTCCACTTT. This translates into CASRQGQAKGSPLHF.

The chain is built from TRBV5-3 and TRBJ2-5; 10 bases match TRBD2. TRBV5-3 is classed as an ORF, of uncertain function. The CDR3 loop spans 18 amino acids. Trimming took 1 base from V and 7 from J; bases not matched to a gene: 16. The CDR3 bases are TGTGCCAGAAGCTTGCGGTTGCAGTGGACTAGCGGTATGACGACCCAGTACTTC. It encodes CARSLRLQWTSGMTTQYF.

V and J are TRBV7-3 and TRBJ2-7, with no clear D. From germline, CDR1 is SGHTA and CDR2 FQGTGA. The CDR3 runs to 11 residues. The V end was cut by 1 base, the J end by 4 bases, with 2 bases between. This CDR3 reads CASSLRYEQYF. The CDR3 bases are TGTGCCAGCAGCTTAAGGTACGAGCAGTACTTC.

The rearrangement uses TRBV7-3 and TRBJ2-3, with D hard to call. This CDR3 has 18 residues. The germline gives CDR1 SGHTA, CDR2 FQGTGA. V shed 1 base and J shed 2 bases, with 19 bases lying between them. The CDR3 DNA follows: TGTGCCAGCAGCTTAAAAGGGTGGCTTCCCGGAGACACAGATACGCAGTATTTT. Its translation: CASSLKGWLPGDTDTQYF.

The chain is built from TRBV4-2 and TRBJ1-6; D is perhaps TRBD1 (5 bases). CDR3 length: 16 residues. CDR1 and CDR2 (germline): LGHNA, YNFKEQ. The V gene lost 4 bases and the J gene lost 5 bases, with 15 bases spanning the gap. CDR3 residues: CASSPGGLRNNSPLHF. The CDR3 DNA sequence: TGTGCCAGCAGCCCGGGGGGGTTGAGGAATAATTCACCCCTCCACTTT.

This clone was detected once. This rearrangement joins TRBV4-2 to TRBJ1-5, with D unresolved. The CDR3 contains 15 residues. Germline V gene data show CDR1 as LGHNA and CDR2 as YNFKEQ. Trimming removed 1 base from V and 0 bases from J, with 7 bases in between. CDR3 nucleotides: TGTGCCAGCAGCCAAGTGTCCGGTAGCAATCAGCCCCAGCATTTT. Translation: CASSQVSGSNQPQHF.

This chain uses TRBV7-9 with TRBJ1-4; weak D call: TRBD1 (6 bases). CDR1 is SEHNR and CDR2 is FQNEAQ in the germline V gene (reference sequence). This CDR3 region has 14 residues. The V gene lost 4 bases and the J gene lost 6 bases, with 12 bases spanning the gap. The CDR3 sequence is CASSSQGFYEKLFF. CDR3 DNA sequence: TGTGCCAGCAGCTCACAGGGTTTCTATGAAAAACTGTTTTTT.

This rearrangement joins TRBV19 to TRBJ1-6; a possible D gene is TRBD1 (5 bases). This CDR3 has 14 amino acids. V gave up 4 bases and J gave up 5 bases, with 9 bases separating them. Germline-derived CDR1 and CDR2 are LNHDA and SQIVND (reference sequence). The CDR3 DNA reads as TGTGCCAGTAGTAAAGGGACGGATAATTCACCCCTCCACTTT. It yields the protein CASSKGTDNSPLHF. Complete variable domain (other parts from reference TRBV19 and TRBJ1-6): DGGITQSPKYLFRKEGQNVTLSCEQNLNHDAMYWYRQDPGQGLRLIYYSQIVNDFQKGDIAEGYSVSREKKESFPLTVTSAQKNPTAFYLCASSKGTDNSPLHFGNGTRLTVT.

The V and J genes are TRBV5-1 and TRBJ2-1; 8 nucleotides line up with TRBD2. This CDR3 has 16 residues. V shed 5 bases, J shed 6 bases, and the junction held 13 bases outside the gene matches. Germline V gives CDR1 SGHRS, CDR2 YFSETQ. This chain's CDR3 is CASSFTLGTRRNEQFF. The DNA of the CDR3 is TGCGCCAGCAGTTTCACCCTCGGGACTAGACGCAATGAGCAGTTCTTC.

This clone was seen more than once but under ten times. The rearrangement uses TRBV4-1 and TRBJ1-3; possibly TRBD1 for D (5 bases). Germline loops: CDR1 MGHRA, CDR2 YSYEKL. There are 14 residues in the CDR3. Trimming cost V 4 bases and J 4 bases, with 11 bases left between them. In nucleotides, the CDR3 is TGCGCCAGCAGCCCCCGGGCAGGGGGAAACACCATATATTTT. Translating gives CASSPRAGGNTIYF.

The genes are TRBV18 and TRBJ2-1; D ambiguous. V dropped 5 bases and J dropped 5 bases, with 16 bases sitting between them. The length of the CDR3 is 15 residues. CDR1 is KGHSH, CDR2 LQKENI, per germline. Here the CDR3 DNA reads TGTGCCAGCTCAGAACGGACGGCAGGAAACAATGAGCAGTTCTTC. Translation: CASSERTAGNNEQFF.

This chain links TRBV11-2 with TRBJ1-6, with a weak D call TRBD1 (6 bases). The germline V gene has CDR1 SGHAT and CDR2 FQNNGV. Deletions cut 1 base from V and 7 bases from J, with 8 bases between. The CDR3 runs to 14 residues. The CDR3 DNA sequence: TGTGCCAGCAGCTTAGTCAGGGGAAATTCACCCCTCCACTTT. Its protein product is CASSLVRGNSPLHF.

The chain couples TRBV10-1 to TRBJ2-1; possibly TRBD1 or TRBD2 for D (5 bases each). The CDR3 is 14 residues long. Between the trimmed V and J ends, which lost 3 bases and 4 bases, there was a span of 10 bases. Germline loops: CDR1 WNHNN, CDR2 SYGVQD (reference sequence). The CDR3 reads CASSDDGGYNEQFF. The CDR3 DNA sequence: TGCGCCAGCAGTGATGATGGGGGATACAATGAGCAGTTCTTC.

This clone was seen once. This CDR3 is CSANYPGQVLNEQFF. The CDR3, as DNA: TGCAGCGCTAACTACCCGGGACAGGTTTTAAATGAGCAGTTCTTC. The chain is built from TRBV29-1 and TRBJ2-1; TRBD1 matches at 8 bases. V lost 7 bases and J lost 7; bases outside the gene matches: 15. Germline values: CDR1 SQVTM, CDR2 ANQGSEA. The CDR3 loop spans 15 amino acids.

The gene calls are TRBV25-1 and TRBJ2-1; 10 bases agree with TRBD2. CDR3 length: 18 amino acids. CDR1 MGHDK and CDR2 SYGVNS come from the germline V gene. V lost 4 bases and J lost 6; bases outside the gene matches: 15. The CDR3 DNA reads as TGTGCCAGCAGTGGGCCGTCTGAGCGGGGGGGCCTCGGCAATGAGCAGTTCTTC. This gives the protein CASSGPSERGGLGNEQFF. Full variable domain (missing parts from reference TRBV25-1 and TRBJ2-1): EADIYQTPRYLVIGTGKKITLECSQTMGHDKMYWYQQDPGMELHLIHYSYGVNSTEKGDLSSESTVSRIRTEHFPLTLESARPSHTSQYLCASSGPSERGGLGNEQFFGPGTRLTVL.